This TCR beta chain appears in the sequencing data of a study of blood T cell repertoires in COVID-19. The method was immunoSEQ multiplex PCR; TCRdb's version includes in-frame clones alone and lacks a portion of them. Of about 200,000 clones listed, around 90% are singletons. The V end was cut by 0 bases, the J end by 5 bases, with 10 bases between. This CDR3 is built from 13 residues. Germline values: CDR1 GTSNPN, CDR2 SVGIG (reference sequence). The source material was PBMCs or T cells enriched from blood (not recorded which). The chain couples TRBV30 to TRBJ2-5; D is possibly TRBD2 (5 bases). The sequence was obtained from a woman aged 18-29 years who had recovered from COVID-19. The CDR3 reads CAWSVLRRETQYF. The CDR3 DNA is TGTGCCTGGAGTGTCCTCAGGAGGGAGACCCAGTACTTC.